A selection of T cell receptor beta chains follows, all from one sample in a study of blood T cell repertoires in COVID-19. The data were produced by immunoSEQ multiplex PCR, yet TCRdb's version contains in-frame clones alone and is incomplete. Of hundreds of thousands of clones listed, around 85% are singletons. The sequenced sample was PBMCs or T cells enriched from blood (not recorded which). These TCRs come from a woman aged 40 to 50 with acute COVID-19. Both conserved end residues are part of each CDR3. D genes are given only for firm matches. Clone size appears in some rows only: once, few, many, or a class for an expanded clone.

V gene: TRBV19; J gene: TRBJ1-2; D gene: TRBD1; clone size: .; CDR3 protein: CASSTGTGAGYTF; CDR3 DNA: TGTGCCAGTAGTACCGGGACAGGGGCTGGCTACACCTTC
V gene: TRBV5-4; J gene: TRBJ2-7; D gene: .; clone size: .; CDR3 protein: CASSRDGGRSSYEQYF; CDR3 DNA: TGTGCCAGCAGCCGCGACGGGGGACGGAGCTCCTACGAGCAGTACTTC
V gene: TRBV11-2; J gene: TRBJ1-1; D gene: .; clone size: .; CDR3 protein: CASTLGAVAGVNTEAFF; CDR3 DNA: TGTGCCAGCACCCTGGGGGCCGTGGCCGGAGTAAACACTGAAGCTTTCTTT
V gene: TRBV5-6; J gene: TRBJ2-1; D gene: TRBD1; clone size: .; CDR3 protein: CASSLRQGKWNEQFF; CDR3 DNA: TGTGCCAGCAGCTTGAGACAGGGGAAATGGAATGAGCAGTTCTTC
V gene: TRBV2; J gene: TRBJ2-7; D gene: .; clone size: .; CDR3 protein: CASSGRGYEQYF; CDR3 DNA: TGTGCCAGCAGCGGTCGAGGCTACGAGCAGTACTTC
V gene: TRBV5-6; J gene: TRBJ2-4; D gene: TRBD2; clone size: few; CDR3 protein: CASSPLAGDKNIQYF; CDR3 DNA: TGTGCCAGCAGCCCATTGGCGGGGGACAAAAACATTCAGTACTTC
V gene: TRBV27; J gene: TRBJ1-5; D gene: .; clone size: .; CDR3 protein: CASSPDPGQGGMPQHF; CDR3 DNA: TGTGCCAGCAGTCCAGACCCCGGACAAGGGGGAATGCCCCAGCATTTT
V gene: TRBV29-1; J gene: TRBJ2-7; D gene: TRBD1; clone size: .; CDR3 protein: CSATGTGLSYEQYF; CDR3 DNA: TGCAGCGCTACCGGGACAGGGCTCTCCTACGAGCAGTACTTC
V gene: TRBV7-8; J gene: TRBJ1-2; D gene: TRBD1; clone size: few; CDR3 protein: CASSSPDRGYGYTF; CDR3 DNA: TGTGCCAGCAGCTCCCCGGACAGGGGCTATGGCTACACCTTC
V gene: TRBV19; J gene: TRBJ1-4; D gene: .; clone size: .; CDR3 protein: CASSGGTGSANEKLFF; CDR3 DNA: TGTGCCAGTAGCGGAGGTACAGGGTCAGCTAATGAAAAACTGTTTTTT
V gene: TRBV5-1; J gene: TRBJ2-2; D gene: TRBD1; clone size: .; CDR3 protein: CASSKGTALSGELFF; CDR3 DNA: TGCGCCAGCAGCAAGGGGACAGCCCTTAGCGGGGAGCTGTTTTTT
V gene: TRBV5-4; J gene: TRBJ2-2; D gene: TRBD2; clone size: once; CDR3 protein: CASTASGRGGELFF; CDR3 DNA: TGTGCCAGCACCGCTAGCGGGAGGGGCGGGGAGCTGTTTTTT
V gene: TRBV9; J gene: TRBJ1-5; D gene: TRBD1; clone size: .; CDR3 protein: CASSLTGTGDQPQHF; CDR3 DNA: TGTGCCAGCAGCTTGACCGGGACAGGAGATCAGCCCCAGCATTTT
V gene: TRBV11-3; J gene: TRBJ2-4; D gene: TRBD1; clone size: .; CDR3 protein: CASSLYRARTGKNIQYF; CDR3 DNA: TGTGCCAGCAGCTTATACCGCGCTCGGACAGGGAAAAACATTCAGTACTTC
V gene: TRBV19; J gene: TRBJ1-1; D gene: .; clone size: .; CDR3 protein: CASSILGMNTEAFF; CDR3 DNA: TGTGCCAGTAGTATATTGGGCATGAACACTGAAGCTTTCTTT
V gene: TRBV5-5; J gene: TRBJ2-2; D gene: .; clone size: .; CDR3 protein: CASSPRGGIGELFF; CDR3 DNA: TGTGCCAGCAGCCCACGTGGAGGAATCGGGGAGCTGTTTTTT
V gene: TRBV3-1/TRBV3-2; J gene: TRBJ2-1; D gene: TRBD2; clone size: .; CDR3 protein: CASSVGAGGGDNEQFF; CDR3 DNA: TGTGCCAGCAGCGTTGGAGCGGGAGGGGGGGACAATGAGCAGTTCTTC
V gene: TRBV7-3; J gene: TRBJ2-1; D gene: TRBD1; clone size: .; CDR3 protein: CASSLFAGGAAWNEQFF; CDR3 DNA: TGTGCCAGCAGCTTATTCGCAGGGGGCGCGGCATGGAATGAGCAGTTCTTC
V gene: TRBV2; J gene: TRBJ1-1; D gene: TRBD1; clone size: .; CDR3 protein: CASRATGHTEAFF; CDR3 DNA: TGTGCCAGCAGAGCGACAGGGCACACTGAAGCTTTCTTT
V gene: TRBV2; J gene: TRBJ2-5; D gene: .; clone size: .; CDR3 protein: CAIASGTKETQYF; CDR3 DNA: TGTGCCATCGCCTCCGGGACAAAAGAGACCCAGTACTTC
V gene: TRBV2; J gene: TRBJ2-3; D gene: .; clone size: .; CDR3 protein: CASSGRLGDTQYF; CDR3 DNA: TGTGCCAGCAGTGGACGACTGGGAGATACGCAGTATTTT
V gene: TRBV9; J gene: TRBJ2-5; D gene: TRBD1; clone size: .; CDR3 protein: CASSVGQDRAQETQYF; CDR3 DNA: TGTGCCAGCAGCGTAGGTCAGGACAGGGCCCAAGAGACCCAGTACTTC
V gene: TRBV25-1; J gene: TRBJ2-5; D gene: .; clone size: .; CDR3 protein: CASSAGQFQETQYF; CDR3 DNA: TGTGCCAGCAGTGCGGGACAATTCCAAGAGACCCAGTACTTC
V gene: TRBV24-1; J gene: TRBJ2-1; D gene: TRBD2; clone size: .; CDR3 protein: CATSDPRLAGGNEQFF; CDR3 DNA: TGTGCCACCAGTGATCCCCGACTAGCGGGGGGCAATGAGCAGTTCTTC
V gene: TRBV9; J gene: TRBJ2-1; D gene: .; clone size: .; CDR3 protein: CASSPGNSGFSYNEQFF; CDR3 DNA: TGTGCCAGCAGCCCCGGGAATAGCGGTTTTTCCTACAATGAGCAGTTCTTC
V gene: TRBV10-3; J gene: TRBJ2-2; D gene: TRBD2; clone size: .; CDR3 protein: CAISSSGRETGELFF; CDR3 DNA: TGTGCCATCTCCTCTAGCGGGAGGGAGACCGGGGAGCTGTTTTTT
V gene: TRBV18; J gene: TRBJ2-3; D gene: TRBD2; clone size: once; CDR3 protein: CASSPRTSGFSTDTQYF; CDR3 DNA: TGTGCCAGCTCACCACGGACTAGCGGGTTTAGCACAGATACGCAGTATTTT
V gene: TRBV21-1; J gene: TRBJ1-6; D gene: .; clone size: .; CDR3 protein: CASSFGQGPSPLHF; CDR3 DNA: TGTGCCAGCAGCTTCGGACAGGGTCCTTCACCCCTCCACTTT
V gene: TRBV11-3; J gene: TRBJ2-4; D gene: .; clone size: .; CDR3 protein: CASSSAPAGREIIQYF; CDR3 DNA: TGTGCCAGCAGCTCGGCACCCGCGGGGCGTGAAATCATTCAGTACTTC
V gene: TRBV13; J gene: TRBJ2-2; D gene: TRBD2; clone size: .; CDR3 protein: CASSPPRTSGRSGELFF; CDR3 DNA: TGTGCCAGCAGCCCCCCTCGGACTAGCGGGAGGTCCGGGGAGCTGTTTTTT
V gene: TRBV27; J gene: TRBJ2-7; D gene: TRBD1; clone size: .; CDR3 protein: CASRLKFSGTGAYEQYF; CDR3 DNA: TGTGCCAGCAGGCTCAAATTTTCCGGGACAGGGGCCTACGAGCAGTACTTC
V gene: TRBV11-3; J gene: TRBJ2-6; D gene: .; clone size: .; CDR3 protein: CASSLGRGSRANVLTF; CDR3 DNA: TGTGCCAGCAGCTTAGGGCGGGGCTCAAGGGCCAACGTCCTGACTTTC
V gene: TRBV18; J gene: TRBJ1-5; D gene: .; clone size: .; CDR3 protein: CASSFRASNQPQHF; CDR3 DNA: TGTGCCAGCTCATTCAGGGCCAGCAATCAGCCCCAGCATTTT
V gene: TRBV19; J gene: TRBJ1-1; D gene: .; clone size: .; CDR3 protein: CASSILGAGTEAFF; CDR3 DNA: TGTGCCAGTAGTATCTTGGGGGCAGGCACTGAAGCTTTCTTT
V gene: TRBV10-3; J gene: TRBJ1-3; D gene: .; clone size: .; CDR3 protein: CAIRTRTSGNTIYF; CDR3 DNA: TGTGCCATTAGGACAAGGACCTCCGGAAACACCATATATTTT
V gene: TRBV25-1; J gene: TRBJ2-1; D gene: .; clone size: .; CDR3 protein: CASSERAGKHNEQFF; CDR3 DNA: TGTGCCAGCAGTGAAAGGGCGGGGAAACACAATGAGCAGTTCTTC
V gene: TRBV5-1; J gene: TRBJ2-5; D gene: TRBD1; clone size: .; CDR3 protein: CASSLTTGAGETQYF; CDR3 DNA: TGCGCCAGCAGCTTAACGACAGGGGCGGGGGAGACCCAGTACTTC
V gene: TRBV7-2; J gene: TRBJ1-5; D gene: .; clone size: .; CDR3 protein: CASSYSGGNQPQHF; CDR3 DNA: TGTGCCAGCAGCTATTCCGGGGGGAATCAGCCCCAGCATTTT
V gene: TRBV27; J gene: TRBJ2-7; D gene: TRBD1; clone size: .; CDR3 protein: CASSSPGQGYEQYF; CDR3 DNA: TGTGCCAGCAGTTCCCCGGGACAGGGCTACGAGCAGTACTTC
V gene: TRBV6-5; J gene: TRBJ1-5; D gene: .; clone size: many; CDR3 protein: CASSLLSGNQPQHF; CDR3 DNA: TGTGCCAGCAGCCTTCTCTCGGGTAATCAGCCCCAGCATTTT
V gene: TRBV28; J gene: TRBJ1-1; D gene: .; clone size: .; CDR3 protein: CATRSIGAFF; CDR3 DNA: TGTGCCACCCGGTCCATCGGAGCTTTCTTT
V gene: TRBV27; J gene: TRBJ2-5; D gene: .; clone size: once; CDR3 protein: CASSSHYIYQETQYF; CDR3 DNA: TGTGCCAGCAGTTCCCACTATATCTATCAAGAGACCCAGTACTTC
V gene: TRBV15; J gene: TRBJ2-7; D gene: .; clone size: .; CDR3 protein: CATSREREASYEQYF; CDR3 DNA: TGTGCCACCAGCAGAGAAAGGGAGGCCTCCTACGAGCAGTACTTC
V gene: TRBV21-1; J gene: TRBJ2-2; D gene: .; clone size: once; CDR3 protein: CARTGAGRELFF; CDR3 DNA: TGTGCCAGGACAGGGGCGGGCCGGGAGCTGTTTTTT
V gene: TRBV11-2; J gene: TRBJ2-4; D gene: TRBD1; clone size: .; CDR3 protein: CASSIRDRIAKNIQYF; CDR3 DNA: TGTGCCAGCAGCATCCGGGACAGGATAGCCAAAAACATTCAGTACTTC
V gene: TRBV10-1; J gene: TRBJ1-1; D gene: TRBD1; clone size: .; CDR3 protein: CASSEFGQGGTEAFF; CDR3 DNA: TGCGCCAGCAGTGAGTTCGGACAGGGAGGAACTGAAGCTTTCTTT
V gene: TRBV24-1; J gene: TRBJ1-2; D gene: TRBD1; clone size: .; CDR3 protein: CATSDWGTGDDYGYTF; CDR3 DNA: TGTGCCACCAGTGATTGGGGGACAGGGGATGACTATGGCTACACCTTC
V gene: TRBV19; J gene: TRBJ2-3; D gene: .; clone size: once; CDR3 protein: CASSIDEGVSRGLDF; CDR3 DNA: TGTGCCAGTAGTATAGATGAGGGGGTTTCTCGGGGTTTGGATTTT
V gene: TRBV20-1; J gene: TRBJ1-2; D gene: .; clone size: .; CDR3 protein: CSVRRGNGYTF; CDR3 DNA: TGCAGTGTGAGAAGAGGGAATGGCTACACCTTC
V gene: TRBV5-1; J gene: TRBJ1-2; D gene: .; clone size: once; CDR3 protein: CASSLQGHANYGYTF; CDR3 DNA: TGCGCCAGCAGCTTGCAGGGACACGCTAACTATGGCTACACCTTC
V gene: TRBV13; J gene: TRBJ2-1; D gene: .; clone size: .; CDR3 protein: CASSNRRQDNEQFF; CDR3 DNA: TGTGCCAGCAGCAACCGACGACAGGACAATGAGCAGTTCTTC